These T cell receptor beta chains were read from a single sample in a study of Graves' ophthalmopathy and Graves' hyperthyroidism. TCRdb reprocessed the multiplex PCR reads with MiXCR, giving one entry per CDR3 protein. Of 300,000 to 400,000 distinct CDR3 sequences in the sample, about 15% are singletons; the top ten hold roughly 2.6%. What was sequenced was peripheral blood. The receptors stem from an adult woman with stable Graves' hyperthyroidism. Both conserved end residues are part of each CDR3. The D gene is left open where the match is weak. Part of the rows lack a size; the others show once, few, many or a class for expanded clones.

clone_size,d_call,v_call,j_call,cdr3_nt,cdr3_aa
many,.,TRBV4-3,TRBJ2-7,TGCGCCAGCAGCCAAGATTGGGGGGCGAAGGAGCAGTACTTC,CASSQDWGAKEQYF
many,.,TRBV12-3/TRBV12-4,TRBJ1-5,TGTGCCAGCAGTTTTAACATGGGTAGCAATCAGCCCCAGCATTTT,CASSFNMGSNQPQHF
many,TRBD1,TRBV20-1,TRBJ2-2,TGCAGTGCTAGAGCTACGGGGACAGTGAACACCGGGGAGCTGTTTTTT,CSARATGTVNTGELFF
.,.,TRBV6-1,TRBJ1-2,TGTGCCAGCAGTGACCCGACAGGAAACTATGGCTACACCTTC,CASSDPTGNYGYTF
many,.,TRBV20-1,TRBJ1-2,TGCAGTGCTAGGGTCGGTGGGGTCGGCTACACCTTC,CSARVGGVGYTF
few,.,TRBV28,TRBJ1-1,TGTGCCAGCAGAGACGACGGGGGAAAGTACACTGATGCTTTCTTT,CASRDDGGKYTDAFF
few,TRBD1,TRBV29-1,TRBJ2-5,TGCAGCGTTGAAAAAGGGGGCGCGATAGGAGAGACCCAGTACTTC,CSVEKGGAIGETQYF
many,TRBD1,TRBV28,TRBJ2-5,TGTGCCAGCAGTTTCCGGGACAGGGAGACCCAGTACTTC,CASSFRDRETQYF
many,.,TRBV7-8,TRBJ1-5,TGTGCCAGCAGCTTAGGGGGGGCATATAGCAATCAGCCCCAGCATTTT,CASSLGGAYSNQPQHF
many,.,TRBV6-2/TRBV6-3,TRBJ2-5,TGTGCCAGCAGTTACTCTCCGATAGAGGTGGTGGAGACCCAGTACTTC,CASSYSPIEVVETQYF
.,.,TRBV12-3/TRBV12-4,TRBJ1-6,TGTGCCAGCAGTTTGGACTCTAGGGCCTATAATTCACCCCTCCACTTT,CASSLDSRAYNSPLHF
few,.,TRBV7-2,TRBJ1-1,TGTGCCAGCAGCTTTGAGGCCATGATGAACACTGAAGCTTTCTTT,CASSFEAMMNTEAFF
once,.,TRBV20-1,TRBJ1-1,TGCAGTGCTAGTTCGGGACACCCGGGCACTGAAGCTTTCTTT,CSASSGHPGTEAFF
many,.,TRBV27,TRBJ1-1,TGTGCCAGCAGTCCCCAAAGCCCGAACACTGAAGCTTTCTTT,CASSPQSPNTEAFF
.,.,TRBV12-5,TRBJ2-5,TGTGCTAGTGGTTCGCCAGTGGAGACCCAGTACTTC,CASGSPVETQYF
.,TRBD1,TRBV14,TRBJ1-2,TGTGCCAGCAGCCAATTACAGGGGACGGGAGGTGGCTACACCTTC,CASSQLQGTGGGYTF
many,.,TRBV7-2,TRBJ2-2,TGTGCCAGCAGCTATGGGGGCGCCGGGGAGCTGTTTTTT,CASSYGGAGELFF
.,.,TRBV9,TRBJ1-1,TGTGCCAGCAGCGTAGTAGGGGAGATGAACACTGAAGCTTTCTTT,CASSVVGEMNTEAFF
few,TRBD2,TRBV30,TRBJ2-7,TGTGCCTGGAGTGGGACTAGCGGAACCCTCTACGAGCAGTACTTC,CAWSGTSGTLYEQYF
many,.,TRBV28,TRBJ2-7,TGTGCCAGCAGTTTAGAGCGGGTGGGGACAGAGCAGTACTTC,CASSLERVGTEQYF
many,.,TRBV6-5,TRBJ1-1,TGTGCCAGCAGTTACACGGGGGGACAGAACACTGAAGCTTTCTTT,CASSYTGGQNTEAFF
many,TRBD1,TRBV20-1,TRBJ1-2,TGCAGTGCCCGGACAGGGAACAGCTATGGCTACACCTTC,CSARTGNSYGYTF
many,.,TRBV20-1,TRBJ2-7,TGCAGTGCTAGAGAAACGACAGAACTATCCTACGAGCAGTACTTC,CSARETTELSYEQYF
many,.,TRBV29-1,TRBJ1-1,TGCAGCGTTGCTGGACACGGGAACACTGAAGCTTTCTTT,CSVAGHGNTEAFF
many,.,TRBV6-5,TRBJ1-1,TGTGCCAGCAGTTACTCGAATATGGTCCGGGCTGAAGCTTTCTTT,CASSYSNMVRAEAFF
.,TRBD1,TRBV10-3,TRBJ1-2,TGTGCCATCAGACAGGGGGACTACACCTTC,CAIRQGDYTF
.,.,TRBV27,TRBJ2-5,TGTGCCAGCAGCCCGATGTACCAAGAGACCCAGTACTTC,CASSPMYQETQYF
many,.,TRBV4-3,TRBJ1-2,TGCGCCAGCAGCCAAGATGGAAGGGGACCCTATGGCTACACCTTC,CASSQDGRGPYGYTF
many,.,TRBV4-1,TRBJ2-5,TGCGCCAGCAGCCAGCCACAAAGGGGGCGGGGGACCCAATACTTC,CASSQPQRGRGTQYF
many,.,TRBV29-1,TRBJ1-2,TGCAGCGTTGTTCCCCGACTCCAGGGAGACTATGGCTACACCTTC,CSVVPRLQGDYGYTF